What follows are 21 T cell receptor beta chains derived from one specimen sequenced in a study of early T cells in non-severe SARS-CoV-2 infection. One entry per CDR3 protein, called by TCRdb with MiXCR from the 5' RACE reads. The sample lists tens of thousands of distinct CDR3 sequences, approximately 10% occurring once. Specimen: whole blood. The receptor source for this set is an adult who was a healthcare worker with PCR-confirmed SARS-CoV-2 infection or an uninfected control (not recorded which).

This clonotype was recorded a few times. The gene calls are TRBV5-6 and TRBJ2-7; D gene ambiguous. CDR3 size: 15 residues. Trimming stripped 0 bases from V and 5 bases from J, with 15 bases between. Germline lookup yields CDR1 SGHDT and CDR2 YYEEEE. The CDR3 DNA sequence: TGTGCCAGCAGCTTGGCCCTCTTAGGAGCCCACGAGCAGTACTTC. Translated, it gives CASSLALLGAHEQYF. Based on the CDR3 plus reference TRBV5-6 and TRBJ2-7, the full variable domain is DAGVTQSPTHLIKTRGQQVTLRCSPKSGHDTVSWYQQALGQGPQFIFQYYEEEERQRGNFPDRFSGHQFPNYSSELNVNALLLGDSALYLCASSLALLGAHEQYFGPGTRLTVT.

This chain uses TRBV5-1 with TRBJ2-3; tentative D call: TRBD2 (5 bases). Germline CDR1 SGHRS, CDR2 YFSETQ. This CDR3 region has 17 residues. Between the trimmed V and J ends, which lost 4 bases and 0 bases, there was a span of 18 bases. The CDR3 sequence: CASSLSISDTSTDTQYF. The DNA for the CDR3 is TGCGCCAGCAGCCTCAGTATTAGCGATACTAGCACAGATACGCAGTATTTT.

This chain links TRBV20-1 with TRBJ2-7; perhaps TRBD1 as D (5 bases). The germline V and J ends were trimmed by 3 bases and 1 base, with 7 bases remaining between them. This CDR3 is built from 12 residues. Germline V gives CDR1 DFQATT, CDR2 SNEGSKA (reference sequence). The CDR3 DNA is TGCAGTGCTAGGGACATATCCTACGAGCAGTACTTC. Amino acid sequence: CSARDISYEQYF.

V and J are TRBV6-6 and TRBJ2-3; 12 nucleotides align to TRBD1. The V and J ends lost 6 bases and 6 bases, in that order; junction bases with no gene match: 7. CDR3 size: 15 residues. Germline V gene data show CDR1 as MNHNY and CDR2 as SVGAGI (reference sequence). This chain's CDR3 is CASSYGTGGSDTQYF. CDR3 coding DNA: TGTGCCAGCAGCTACGGGACAGGGGGCAGCGATACGCAGTATTTT.

This clonotype was seen repeatedly, ten times or more. The CDR3 is CASSLKAGHPYEQYF. The CDR3 bases are TGTGCCAGCAGCTTAAAGGCGGGACACCCCTACGAGCAGTACTTC. The rearrangement links TRBV7-9 to TRBJ2-7, with D perhaps assigned TRBD1 or TRBD2 (6 bases each). The CDR3 loop spans 15 amino acids. Germline assignment: CDR1 SEHNR and CDR2 FQNEAQ (reference sequence). The ends were cut back, 2 bases at V and 2 bases at J, with 13 bases in the middle. The full variable domain, completed using reference TRBV7-9 and TRBJ2-7, is DTGVSQNPRHKITKRGQNVTFRCDPISEHNRLYWYRQTLGQGPEFLTYFQNEAQLEKSRLLSDRFSAERPKGSFSTLEIQRTEQGDSAMYLCASSLKAGHPYEQYFGPGTRLTVT.

This clonotype was seen many times. The chain employs TRBV29-1 and TRBJ2-3, with D perhaps assigned TRBD1 or TRBD2 (5 bases each). Germline CDR1 is SQVTM and CDR2 is ANQGSEA. Between the trimmed V and J ends, which lost 1 base and 0 bases, there was a span of 8 bases. CDR3 length equals 14 residues. The CDR3 loop reads CSVEAGPSTDTQYF. DNA for the CDR3: TGCAGCGTTGAAGCGGGGCCTAGCACAGATACGCAGTATTTT.

J is TRBJ2-7 and V is TRBV11-2; the D gene is possibly TRBD2 (5 bases). The CDR3 totals 13 residues. Germline loops: CDR1 SGHAT, CDR2 FQNNGV. V lost 1 base, J lost 7 bases, and 11 bases lay in between. In DNA, the CDR3 is TGTGCCAGCAGCTTAGGAGCCCGGGGAGAGCAGTACTTC. Translated: CASSLGARGEQYF.

The chain is built from TRBV7-9 and TRBJ2-5; 8 bases line up with TRBD2. The CDR3 contains 15 residues. Trimming at V came to 4 bases and at J to 0 bases, leaving 4 bases not matched to a gene. Germline-derived CDR1 and CDR2 are SEHNR and FQNEAQ (reference sequence). In nucleotides, the CDR3 is TGTGCCAGCAGCTCGTTAGCGGGGTACCAAGAGACCCAGTACTTC. Protein product: CASSSLAGYQETQYF.

The table lists this clonotype with many counts. This chain links TRBV5-1 with TRBJ2-7; 10 nucleotides line up with TRBD1. The CDR3 runs 16 residues. Germline values: CDR1 SGHRS, CDR2 YFSETQ. V shed 1 base and J 3 bases; nucleotides not matched to a gene: 7. DNA for the CDR3: TGCGCCAGCAGCTTGAACCCGGGACAGGGGTTCTACGAGCAGTACTTC. It translates to CASSLNPGQGFYEQYF.

Many counts were recorded for this clonotype. This CDR3 is CASSLEGGRGGEQYF. For the CDR3, the DNA is TGTGCCAGCAGCTTAGAAGGCGGGAGAGGAGGCGAGCAGTACTTC. The chain recombines TRBV7-9 with TRBJ2-7, with 7 bases that match TRBD2. Germline CDR1 and CDR2: SEHNR and FQNEAQ (reference sequence). The CDR3 spans 15 residues. Germline trimming cut 1 base from V and 6 bases from J; bases unmatched to any gene: 9.

In this sample, this clonotype turned up many times. The chain carries TRBV10-3 and TRBJ2-3, with TRBD2 matching over 8 bases. Per germline, CDR1 ENHRY and CDR2 SYGVKD. The V and J ends lost 3 bases and 2 bases, in that order; junction bases with no gene match: 10. The CDR3 loop spans 17 amino acids. Here the CDR3 DNA reads TGTGCCATCAGTGAACGGGGGGGCCTTAGCTTCACAGATACGCAGTATTTT. It encodes CAISERGGLSFTDTQYF.

Only a few counts were recorded for this clonotype. V is TRBV20-1 and J is TRBJ1-1; the D gene is possibly TRBD1 (5 bases). Trimming removed 7 bases from V and 3 bases from J, with 9 bases in between. The germline V gene encodes CDR1 DFQATT and CDR2 SNEGSKA (reference sequence). The CDR3 is 11 residues long. The CDR3 region is CSVVGDTEAFF. The CDR3 nucleotides read TGCAGTGTTGTAGGGGACACTGAAGCTTTCTTT.

Ten or more counts support this clonotype. The rearrangement joins TRBV28 to TRBJ1-1; D is unresolved. The CDR3 length is 15 residues. Germline CDR1 is MDHEN and CDR2 is SYDVKM. With 7 bases removed from V and 4 bases from J, the gap between germline ends came to 19 bases. This CDR3 reads CASKSGFRDTTEAFF. CDR3 sequence (DNA): TGTGCCAGCAAATCGGGTTTCCGAGACACCACTGAAGCTTTCTTT. The complete variable domain, with remaining parts taken from reference TRBV28 and TRBJ1-1, reads DVKVTQSSRYLVKRTGEKVFLECVQDMDHENMFWYRQDPGLGLRLIYFSYDVKMKEKGDIPEGYSVSREKKERFSLILESASTNQTSMYLCASKSGFRDTTEAFFGQGTRLTVV.

The sample holds a few counts of this clonotype. The chain uses TRBV7-9 and TRBJ2-3, with D uncertain. V was pared by 2 bases and J by 4 bases, with 16 bases between. The CDR3 runs to 16 residues. From germline, CDR1 is SEHNR and CDR2 FQNEAQ (reference sequence). The CDR3 region is CASSLKSVDGADTQYF. The CDR3 bases are TGTGCCAGCAGCTTAAAGTCGGTTGATGGGGCAGATACGCAGTATTTT.

The table lists this clonotype with a few counts. V usage is TRBV5-5 and J usage is TRBJ2-7; TRBD1 aligns across 9 bases. Germline V lookup: CDR1 SGHKS, CDR2 YYEKEE (reference sequence). This CDR3 is 15 amino acids long. Trimming removed 4 bases from V and 3 bases from J; junction bases left unmatched: 8. In DNA form, the CDR3 reads TGTGCCAGCAGCGACGTCGGACAGGGGAGCTACGAGCAGTACTTC. Protein sequence: CASSDVGQGSYEQYF.

In the case of this clonotype: The junction does not match germline at one end; this may be a read error. The chain joins TRBV6-1 to TRBJ1-2; TRBD1 matches 7 bases. Germline lookup yields CDR1 MNHNS and CDR2 SASEGT. The CDR3 is 16 amino acids. CDR3 region: CASSEYGGGQAVGCTF. The CDR3, as DNA: TGTGCCAGCAGTGAATACGGTGGAGGACAGGCTGTGGGCTGCACCTTC.

This clonotype was found a few times. The rearrangement links TRBV5-4 to TRBJ2-3, with 7 bases lining up with TRBD2. Germline values: CDR1 SGHNT, CDR2 YYREEE (reference sequence). There are 15 residues in the CDR3. V gave up 3 bases and J gave up 0 bases; unmatched junction bases: 4. The CDR3 coding sequence is TGTGCCAGCAGCTGGAGCGGGGTTAGCACAGATACGCAGTATTTT. Protein product: CASSWSGVSTDTQYF.

This clonotype was seen repeatedly, ten times or more. The V call is TRBV2, the J call TRBJ1-6; no clear D. V was trimmed by 6 bases and J by 7 bases, leaving 13 bases between them. Germline CDR1 and CDR2: SNHLY and FYNNEI. The CDR3 runs 14 residues. The CDR3 sequence: CASSRRRENSPLHF. In DNA form, the CDR3 reads TGTGCCAGCAGCAGACGGAGAGAGAATTCACCCCTCCACTTT.

This chain links TRBV20-1 with TRBJ1-2; no firm D call. Germline V gene data show CDR1 as DFQATT and CDR2 as SNEGSKA (reference sequence). This CDR3 spans 14 amino acids. Trimming shortened V by 4 bases and J by 2 bases, and 14 bases separated the two germline ends. The CDR3 here is CSATAGDLNYGYTF. CDR3 DNA sequence: TGCAGTGCTACGGCCGGGGATTTGAACTATGGCTACACCTTC.

This clonotype was seen many times. The rearrangement uses TRBV5-1 and TRBJ2-3, with a tentative D call TRBD2 (6 bases). This CDR3 region has 17 residues. CDR1 and CDR2 (germline): SGHRS, YFSETQ. The ends were cut back, 3 bases at V and 0 bases at J, with 17 bases in the middle. CDR3 nucleotide sequence: TGCGCCAGCAGCTCTTCACCCGCGGGACTCAGCACAGATACGCAGTATTTT. The encoded protein is CASSSSPAGLSTDTQYF.

About this clonotype: The germline gene is not matched at one end of the junction; a read error may be the cause. The CDR3 region has the DNA TGTGCCAGCAGCTTAAGAGAGCGCAATCAGCACCAGCATTTT. Its protein is CASSLRERNQHQHF. The rearrangement links TRBV5-6 to TRBJ1-5; D gene ambiguous. In germline, CDR1 is SGHDT, CDR2 YYEEEE. There are 14 residues in the CDR3.